These 8 T cell receptor beta chains share one sample of origin, sequenced in a study of Graves' ophthalmopathy and Graves' hyperthyroidism. TCR beta CDR3 regions were amplified from RNA transcripts. The first round was an RT-PCR with HTBI primers, and the second round was a multiplex PCR. Using its own MiXCR run on the multiplex PCR reads, TCRdb lists one record per CDR3 protein. The sample holds about 1.1 million distinct CDR3 sequences, less than 45% seen once. The material sequenced was peripheral blood or thyroid tissue (not recorded which). The receptors come from an adult man with Graves' hyperthyroidism.

With regard to this clonotype: One junction end disagrees with the germline gene, perhaps due to a read error. The CDR3 loop is CACSTTGNYGYTF. The CDR3 coding sequence is TGTGCCTGCAGCACGACAGGGAACTATGGCTACACCTTC. The chain joins TRBV25-1 to TRBJ1-2; 7 nucleotides match TRBD1. The CDR3 runs to 13 residues. Per the germline V gene, CDR1 is MGHDK and CDR2 is SYGVNS.

This clonotype has a count of ten or more. The chain recombines TRBV19 with TRBJ1-5; no definite D call. This CDR3 has 13 residues. CDR1 is LNHDA and CDR2 is SQIVND in the germline V gene (reference sequence). V was shortened by 4 bases and J by 3 bases, with 7 bases between the two germline ends. CDR3: CASSTKVNQPQHF. CDR3 in DNA: TGTGCCAGTAGTACCAAGGTCAATCAGCCCCAGCATTTT.

This clonotype was picked up many times. This chain uses TRBV2 with TRBJ2-5; D is tentatively TRBD1 or TRBD2 (5 bases each). The V end was cut by 4 bases, the J end by 6 bases, with 9 bases between. Germline assignment: CDR1 SNHLY and CDR2 FYNNEI. This CDR3 region has 12 residues. The DNA for the CDR3 is TGTGCCAGCAGTGGGGGCGGGCAGACCCAGTACTTC. Residues: CASSGGGQTQYF.

In this sample, this clonotype turned up a few times. This chain connects TRBV25-1 to TRBJ1-1; D call uncertain. Trimming pared 4 bases from V and 1 base from J, leaving 7 bases between. Germline V gene data show CDR1 as MGHDK and CDR2 as SYGVNS. The CDR3 length is 13 residues. The CDR3 loop is CASSAQRNTEAFF. CDR3 bases: TGTGCCAGCAGTGCCCAGAGGAACACTGAAGCTTTCTTT.

This chain connects TRBV5-1 to TRBJ2-5, with a possible D match to TRBD1 (6 bases). The CDR3 extends over 15 amino acids. Germline-derived CDR1 and CDR2 are SGHRS and YFSETQ. Trimming removed 2 bases from V and 0 bases from J, with 11 bases in between. The CDR3: CASSFARTDQETQYF. DNA for the CDR3: TGCGCCAGCAGCTTCGCTAGGACAGACCAAGAGACCCAGTACTTC. Full variable domain (remainder filled in from reference TRBV5-1 and TRBJ2-5): KAGVTQTPRYLIKTRGQQVTLSCSPISGHRSVSWYQQTPGQGLQFLFEYFSETQRNKGNFPGRFSGRQFSNSRSEMNVSTLELGDSALYLCASSFARTDQETQYFGPGTRLLVL.

V is TRBV29-1 and J is TRBJ2-2; maybe TRBD1 (6 bases). Per the germline V gene, CDR1 is SQVTM and CDR2 is ANQGSEA. This CDR3 comprises 12 residues. The V and J ends lost 3 bases and 11 bases respectively, with 13 bases between them. The CDR3 region is CSVDGRGGELFF. CDR3 coding DNA: TGCAGCGTTGATGGCAGGGGCGGAGAGCTGTTTTTT.

To note about this clonotype: It is likely a read error, because the conserved phenylalanine at the end of the CDR3 is missing. The limits of the CDR3 on the DNA are not certain, so only TCRdb's listed CDR3 is given. The chain has TRBV6-2 or TRBV6-3 and TRBJ2-5; TRBD1 reflects the table's D call only, with no check against the DNA. The CDR3 comprises 12 residues, both ends counted. Germline lookup yields CDR1 MNHEY and CDR2 SVGEGT. CDR3 loop: CASSYLGLPPLV.

V gene TRBV7-9 combines with J gene TRBJ1-1; no firm D call. Germline values: CDR1 SEHNR, CDR2 FQNEAQ (reference sequence). Trimming stripped 1 base from V and 4 bases from J, with 7 bases between. The CDR3 sequence is 13 residues long. CDR3 protein: CASSLDDSTEAFF. In nucleotides, the CDR3 is TGTGCCAGCAGCTTAGACGATAGCACTGAAGCTTTCTTT.